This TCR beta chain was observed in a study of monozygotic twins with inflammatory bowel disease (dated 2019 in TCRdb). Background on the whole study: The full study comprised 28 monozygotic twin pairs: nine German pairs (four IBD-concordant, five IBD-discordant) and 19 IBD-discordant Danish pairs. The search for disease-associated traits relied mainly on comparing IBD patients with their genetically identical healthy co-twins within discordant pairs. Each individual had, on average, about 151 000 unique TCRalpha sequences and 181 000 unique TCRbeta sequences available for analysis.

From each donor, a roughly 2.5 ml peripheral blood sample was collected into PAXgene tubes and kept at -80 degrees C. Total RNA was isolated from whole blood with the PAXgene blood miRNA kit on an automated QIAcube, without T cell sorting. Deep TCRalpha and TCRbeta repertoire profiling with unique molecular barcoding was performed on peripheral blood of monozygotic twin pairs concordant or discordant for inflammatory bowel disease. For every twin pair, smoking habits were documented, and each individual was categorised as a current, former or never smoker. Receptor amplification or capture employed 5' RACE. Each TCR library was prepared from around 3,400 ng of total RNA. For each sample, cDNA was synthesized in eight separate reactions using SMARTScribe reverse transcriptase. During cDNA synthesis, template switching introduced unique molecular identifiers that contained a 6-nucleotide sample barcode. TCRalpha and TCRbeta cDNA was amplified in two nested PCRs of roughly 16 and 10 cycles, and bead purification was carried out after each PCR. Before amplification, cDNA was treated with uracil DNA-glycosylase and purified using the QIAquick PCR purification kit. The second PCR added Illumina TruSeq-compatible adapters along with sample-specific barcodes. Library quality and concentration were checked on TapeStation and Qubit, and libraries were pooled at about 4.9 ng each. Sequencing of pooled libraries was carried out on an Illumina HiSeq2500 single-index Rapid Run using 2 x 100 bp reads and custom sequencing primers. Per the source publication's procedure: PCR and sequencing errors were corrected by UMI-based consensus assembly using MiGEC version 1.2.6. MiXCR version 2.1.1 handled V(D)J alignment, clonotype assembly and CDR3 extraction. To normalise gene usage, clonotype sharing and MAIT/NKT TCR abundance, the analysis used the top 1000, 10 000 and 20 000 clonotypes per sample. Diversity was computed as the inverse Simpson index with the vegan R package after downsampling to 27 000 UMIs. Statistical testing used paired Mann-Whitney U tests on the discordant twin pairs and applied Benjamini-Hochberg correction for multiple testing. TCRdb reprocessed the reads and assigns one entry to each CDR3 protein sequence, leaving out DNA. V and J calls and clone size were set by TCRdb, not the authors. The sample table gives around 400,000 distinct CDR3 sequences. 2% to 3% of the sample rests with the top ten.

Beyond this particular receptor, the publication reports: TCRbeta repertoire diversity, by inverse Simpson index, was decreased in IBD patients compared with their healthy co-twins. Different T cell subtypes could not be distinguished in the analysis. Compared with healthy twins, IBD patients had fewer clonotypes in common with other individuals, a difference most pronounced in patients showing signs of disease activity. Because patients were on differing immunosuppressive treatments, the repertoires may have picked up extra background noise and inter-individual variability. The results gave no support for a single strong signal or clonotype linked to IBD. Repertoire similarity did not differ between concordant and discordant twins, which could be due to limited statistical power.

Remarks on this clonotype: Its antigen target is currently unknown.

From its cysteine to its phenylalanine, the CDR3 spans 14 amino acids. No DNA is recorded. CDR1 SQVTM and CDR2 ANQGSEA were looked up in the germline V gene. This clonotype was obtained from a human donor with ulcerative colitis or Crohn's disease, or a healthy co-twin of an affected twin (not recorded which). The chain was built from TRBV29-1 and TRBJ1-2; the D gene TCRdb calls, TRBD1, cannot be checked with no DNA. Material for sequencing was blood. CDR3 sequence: CSVVGTGGNYGYTF.